A selection of T cell receptor beta chains follows, all from one sample in a study of T cell responses to AZD1222 COVID-19 vaccine. The data were produced by immunoSEQ multiplex PCR, yet TCRdb's version contains in-frame clones alone and is incomplete. Altogether about 80,000 clones are present, roughly 90% being singletons, with the ten largest covering 8%. The source material was peripheral blood, sampled 28 days after the second AZD1222 dose. The receptors were sampled from an adult who received the AZD1222 COVID-19 vaccine. Both conserved end residues are part of each CDR3. Fields, in order: J gene, D gene, CDR3 length, V gene, clone size, CDR3 protein, CDR3 DNA. D genes are given only for firm matches. Size tells how often a clone was seen (once, few, many) or the class of an expanded clone, and some rows leave it out.

J gene: TRBJ1-2; D gene: TRBD1; CDR3 length: 15; V gene: TRBV28; clone size: -; CDR3 protein: CASSTRQGPNYGYTF; CDR3 DNA: TGTGCCAGCAGTACCCGACAGGGGCCTAACTATGGCTACACCTTC
J gene: TRBJ2-4; D gene: -; CDR3 length: 16; V gene: TRBV6-4; clone size: -; CDR3 protein: CASSDEGKETKNIQYF; CDR3 DNA: TGTGCCAGCAGTGACGAGGGGAAAGAAACCAAAAACATTCAGTACTTC
J gene: TRBJ2-7; D gene: TRBD2; CDR3 length: 21; V gene: TRBV13; clone size: -; CDR3 protein: CASSSYRGRLAGGPSSYEQYF; CDR3 DNA: TGTGCCAGCAGCTCCTATAGAGGAAGGCTAGCGGGAGGGCCTAGCTCCTACGAGCAGTACTTC
J gene: TRBJ1-3; D gene: TRBD1; CDR3 length: 16; V gene: TRBV18; clone size: -; CDR3 protein: CASSRSGTGSGNTIYF; CDR3 DNA: TGTGCCAGCTCACGGTCTGGGACAGGGTCTGGAAACACCATATATTTT
J gene: TRBJ2-7; D gene: -; CDR3 length: 14; V gene: TRBV6-5; clone size: -; CDR3 protein: CASSPQGSSYEQYF; CDR3 DNA: TGTGCCAGCAGTCCACAGGGAAGCTCCTACGAGCAGTACTTC
J gene: TRBJ2-1; D gene: -; CDR3 length: 13; V gene: TRBV18; clone size: -; CDR3 protein: CASSSTDYNEQFF; CDR3 DNA: TGTGCCAGCTCATCGACGGACTACAATGAGCAGTTCTTC
J gene: TRBJ1-3; D gene: TRBD1; CDR3 length: 13; V gene: TRBV19; clone size: once; CDR3 protein: CASRQGYGNTIYF; CDR3 DNA: TGTGCCAGTCGACAGGGTTACGGGAACACCATATATTTT
J gene: TRBJ2-2; D gene: -; CDR3 length: 13; V gene: TRBV29-1; clone size: -; CDR3 protein: CSVARTTTGELFF; CDR3 DNA: TGCAGCGTTGCCCGGACTACCACCGGGGAGCTGTTTTTT
J gene: TRBJ1-5; D gene: TRBD1; CDR3 length: 14; V gene: TRBV24-1; clone size: -; CDR3 protein: CATSDSRGHQPQHF; CDR3 DNA: TGTGCCACCAGTGATTCCAGGGGGCATCAGCCCCAGCATTTT
J gene: TRBJ1-4; D gene: -; CDR3 length: 13; V gene: TRBV30; clone size: once; CDR3 protein: CAWSGTDFEKLFF; CDR3 DNA: TGTGCCTGGAGTGGGACGGATTTTGAAAAACTGTTTTTT
J gene: TRBJ1-1; D gene: -; CDR3 length: 11; V gene: TRBV20-1; clone size: -; CDR3 protein: CSARPQGEAFF; CDR3 DNA: TGCAGTGCCCGCCCACAGGGTGAAGCTTTCTTT
J gene: TRBJ2-7; D gene: TRBD1; CDR3 length: 13; V gene: TRBV10-3; clone size: -; CDR3 protein: CAIRTGQGYEQYF; CDR3 DNA: TGTGCCATCAGGACGGGACAGGGGTACGAGCAGTACTTC
J gene: TRBJ1-6; D gene: -; CDR3 length: 13; V gene: TRBV5-4; clone size: -; CDR3 protein: CASRRTDNSPLHF; CDR3 DNA: TGTGCCAGCAGACGGACAGACAATTCACCCCTCCACTTT
J gene: TRBJ2-7; D gene: TRBD2; CDR3 length: 12; V gene: TRBV29-1; clone size: -; CDR3 protein: CSAGGSGVEQYF; CDR3 DNA: TGCAGCGCCGGGGGGTCAGGAGTCGAGCAGTACTTC
J gene: TRBJ2-1; D gene: -; CDR3 length: 15; V gene: TRBV19; clone size: -; CDR3 protein: CASKRGASSYNEQFF; CDR3 DNA: TGTGCTTCTAAGCGTGGCGCGAGCTCCTACAATGAGCAGTTCTTC
J gene: TRBJ1-2; D gene: TRBD1; CDR3 length: 15; V gene: TRBV6-2/TRBV6-3; clone size: -; CDR3 protein: CASSYGTGHNYGYTF; CDR3 DNA: TGTGCCAGCAGTTACGGGACAGGCCATAACTATGGCTACACCTTC
J gene: TRBJ2-7; D gene: TRBD1; CDR3 length: 14; V gene: TRBV5-4; clone size: once; CDR3 protein: CASSVPGQTYEQYF; CDR3 DNA: TGTGCCAGCAGCGTCCCGGGACAGACCTACGAGCAGTACTTC
J gene: TRBJ2-6; D gene: TRBD1; CDR3 length: 19; V gene: TRBV3-1/TRBV3-2; clone size: -; CDR3 protein: CASSQFWDRVGSGANVLTF; CDR3 DNA: TGTGCCAGCAGCCAGTTCTGGGACAGGGTTGGGTCTGGGGCCAACGTCCTGACTTTC
J gene: TRBJ2-1; D gene: -; CDR3 length: 14; V gene: TRBV5-1; clone size: -; CDR3 protein: CASGSGEVGNEQFF; CDR3 DNA: TGCGCCAGCGGTTCGGGAGAGGTCGGCAATGAGCAGTTCTTC
J gene: TRBJ2-5; D gene: TRBD1; CDR3 length: 12; V gene: TRBV29-1; clone size: -; CDR3 protein: CSVGGQQETQYF; CDR3 DNA: TGCAGCGTTGGGGGACAGCAAGAGACCCAGTACTTC
J gene: TRBJ2-1; D gene: TRBD1; CDR3 length: 15; V gene: TRBV27; clone size: -; CDR3 protein: CASSTDRGRRNEQFF; CDR3 DNA: TGTGCCAGCAGTACCGACAGGGGAAGGCGCAATGAGCAGTTCTTC
J gene: TRBJ2-1; D gene: TRBD2; CDR3 length: 16; V gene: TRBV6-2/TRBV6-3; clone size: -; CDR3 protein: CASSYGDSGRRNEQFF; CDR3 DNA: TGTGCCAGCAGTTACGGGGATAGCGGGAGAAGGAATGAGCAGTTCTTC
J gene: TRBJ1-2; D gene: -; CDR3 length: 16; V gene: TRBV19; clone size: -; CDR3 protein: CASSVFRDTSNYGYTF; CDR3 DNA: TGTGCCAGTAGTGTTTTCCGGGACACCTCTAACTATGGCTACACCTTC
J gene: TRBJ1-5; D gene: TRBD1; CDR3 length: 16; V gene: TRBV30; clone size: -; CDR3 protein: CAWGKPGTGSGQPQHF; CDR3 DNA: TGTGCCTGGGGCAAGCCGGGGACAGGCTCAGGTCAGCCCCAGCATTTT
J gene: TRBJ2-2; D gene: TRBD1; CDR3 length: 17; V gene: TRBV9; clone size: -; CDR3 protein: CASSGRQGDVGTGELFF; CDR3 DNA: TGTGCCAGCAGCGGGAGACAGGGCGATGTGGGCACCGGGGAGCTGTTTTTT
J gene: TRBJ1-2; D gene: TRBD1; CDR3 length: 12; V gene: TRBV12-3/TRBV12-4; clone size: once; CDR3 protein: CASSSNRGGYTF; CDR3 DNA: TGTGCCAGCAGTTCCAACAGGGGTGGCTACACCTTC
J gene: TRBJ2-1; D gene: TRBD2; CDR3 length: 15; V gene: TRBV6-5; clone size: -; CDR3 protein: CASSYRPGGGNEQFF; CDR3 DNA: TGTGCCAGCAGTTACAGACCGGGAGGAGGCAATGAGCAGTTCTTC
J gene: TRBJ2-7; D gene: TRBD2; CDR3 length: 15; V gene: TRBV5-4; clone size: -; CDR3 protein: CASSSRTSGNDEQYF; CDR3 DNA: TGTGCCAGCAGCTCGCGGACTAGCGGGAACGACGAGCAGTACTTC
J gene: TRBJ2-7; D gene: -; CDR3 length: 14; V gene: TRBV5-1; clone size: -; CDR3 protein: CASSLQGLSYEQYF; CDR3 DNA: TGCGCCAGCAGCTTACAGGGCCTCTCCTACGAGCAGTACTTC
J gene: TRBJ2-7; D gene: -; CDR3 length: 14; V gene: TRBV7-8; clone size: -; CDR3 protein: CASSRAEGPNEQYF; CDR3 DNA: TGTGCCAGCAGTAGGGCGGAGGGGCCTAACGAGCAGTACTTC
J gene: TRBJ1-1; D gene: -; CDR3 length: 14; V gene: TRBV3-1/TRBV3-2; clone size: -; CDR3 protein: CASSQAGARTEAFF; CDR3 DNA: TGTGCCAGCAGCCAAGCGGGGGCGCGGACTGAAGCTTTCTTT
J gene: TRBJ2-7; D gene: TRBD2; CDR3 length: 16; V gene: TRBV10-2; clone size: -; CDR3 protein: CASSEWGTSGSYEQYF; CDR3 DNA: TGCGCCAGCAGTGAGTGGGGGACTAGCGGGAGCTACGAGCAGTACTTC
J gene: TRBJ2-5; D gene: TRBD2; CDR3 length: 14; V gene: TRBV18; clone size: -; CDR3 protein: CASSPPSGQETQYF; CDR3 DNA: TGTGCCAGCTCACCACCTAGCGGGCAAGAGACCCAGTACTTC
J gene: TRBJ1-5; D gene: TRBD1; CDR3 length: 15; V gene: TRBV15; clone size: few; CDR3 protein: CATSTQTGQNQPQHF; CDR3 DNA: TGTGCCACCAGCACCCAGACAGGGCAGAATCAGCCCCAGCATTTT
J gene: TRBJ1-2; D gene: -; CDR3 length: 11; V gene: TRBV12-3/TRBV12-4; clone size: once; CDR3 protein: CASSLGGGYTF; CDR3 DNA: TGTGCCAGCAGTTTGGGTGGTGGCTACACCTTC
J gene: TRBJ1-6; D gene: -; CDR3 length: 17; V gene: TRBV27; clone size: -; CDR3 protein: CASRDNAPIFYNSPLHF; CDR3 DNA: TGTGCCAGCAGAGACAACGCCCCCATCTTCTATAATTCACCCCTCCACTTT
J gene: TRBJ1-2; D gene: -; CDR3 length: 15; V gene: TRBV6-5; clone size: -; CDR3 protein: CASSYKANSNYGYTF; CDR3 DNA: TGTGCCAGCAGTTACAAGGCCAACTCTAACTATGGCTACACCTTC
J gene: TRBJ2-5; D gene: -; CDR3 length: 15; V gene: TRBV28; clone size: -; CDR3 protein: CASSSPLGGGETQYF; CDR3 DNA: TGTGCCAGCAGTTCCCCCCTGGGTGGAGGGGAGACCCAGTACTTC
J gene: TRBJ1-1; D gene: -; CDR3 length: 14; V gene: TRBV9; clone size: -; CDR3 protein: CASSPVSLDTEAFF; CDR3 DNA: TGTGCCAGCAGCCCCGTCTCCCTAGACACTGAAGCTTTCTTT
J gene: TRBJ2-7; D gene: -; CDR3 length: 15; V gene: TRBV27; clone size: -; CDR3 protein: CASSSKKGGPYEQYF; CDR3 DNA: TGTGCCAGCAGTTCCAAAAAGGGGGGTCCCTACGAGCAGTACTTC
J gene: TRBJ2-5; D gene: -; CDR3 length: 11; V gene: TRBV6-5; clone size: -; CDR3 protein: CASTQGAAQYF; CDR3 DNA: TGTGCCAGCACACAGGGAGCGGCCCAGTACTTC
J gene: TRBJ2-3; D gene: -; CDR3 length: 14; V gene: TRBV28; clone size: -; CDR3 protein: CASRGGVSTDTQYF; CDR3 DNA: TGTGCCAGCAGGGGCGGGGTTAGCACAGATACGCAGTATTTT
J gene: TRBJ1-4; D gene: -; CDR3 length: 13; V gene: TRBV6-5; clone size: -; CDR3 protein: CASGLRSGQKLFF; CDR3 DNA: TGTGCCAGCGGCTTGAGGAGCGGTCAAAAACTGTTTTTT
J gene: TRBJ2-2; D gene: TRBD1; CDR3 length: 15; V gene: TRBV7-9; clone size: -; CDR3 protein: CASRPGQGFTGELFF; CDR3 DNA: TGTGCCAGCAGACCGGGACAGGGGTTCACCGGGGAGCTGTTTTTT
J gene: TRBJ2-7; D gene: -; CDR3 length: 14; V gene: TRBV27; clone size: -; CDR3 protein: CASSLRAQGNEQYF; CDR3 DNA: TGTGCCAGCAGTCTCCGGGCCCAGGGAAACGAGCAGTACTTC
J gene: TRBJ1-5; D gene: -; CDR3 length: 13; V gene: TRBV12-3/TRBV12-4; clone size: -; CDR3 protein: CASRLSSNQPQHF; CDR3 DNA: TGTGCCAGCAGACTAAGTAGCAATCAGCCCCAGCATTTT
J gene: TRBJ2-7; D gene: -; CDR3 length: 14; V gene: TRBV6-2/TRBV6-3; clone size: -; CDR3 protein: CASSYPRSTYEQYF; CDR3 DNA: TGTGCCAGCAGTTACCCTCGGAGTACCTACGAGCAGTACTTC
J gene: TRBJ1-1; D gene: -; CDR3 length: 13; V gene: TRBV5-8; clone size: -; CDR3 protein: CASSPYMNTEAFF; CDR3 DNA: TGTGCCAGCAGCCCCTACATGAACACTGAAGCTTTCTTT
J gene: TRBJ1-4; D gene: TRBD1; CDR3 length: 15; V gene: TRBV28; clone size: -; CDR3 protein: CASSLSGQGDEKLFF; CDR3 DNA: TGTGCCAGCAGTTTATCTGGACAGGGGGATGAAAAACTGTTTTTT
J gene: TRBJ2-1; D gene: -; CDR3 length: 15; V gene: TRBV21-1; clone size: -; CDR3 protein: CASSKAQGQYNEQFF; CDR3 DNA: TGTGCCAGCAGCAAAGCACAGGGCCAATACAATGAGCAGTTCTTC
J gene: TRBJ2-3; D gene: -; CDR3 length: 15; V gene: TRBV30; clone size: -; CDR3 protein: CAWSVSTGGTDTQYF; CDR3 DNA: TGTGCCTGGAGTGTATCTACCGGGGGCACAGATACGCAGTATTTT
J gene: TRBJ1-6; D gene: -; CDR3 length: 14; V gene: TRBV30; clone size: -; CDR3 protein: CAWTLDTRVSPLHF; CDR3 DNA: TGTGCCTGGACCTTGGACACAAGAGTTTCACCCCTCCACTTT
J gene: TRBJ2-7; D gene: TRBD2; CDR3 length: 19; V gene: TRBV9; clone size: -; CDR3 protein: CASSVAASGGKSGSYEQYF; CDR3 DNA: TGTGCCAGCAGCGTAGCTGCTAGCGGGGGGAAATCTGGCTCCTACGAGCAGTACTTC